This TCR beta chain was identified in a study of tumor-infiltrating lymphocytes in primary liver carcinoma. This CDR3 contains 16 residues. Germline loops: CDR1 MGHRA, CDR2 YSYEKL. V shed 3 bases and J 5 bases; nucleotides not matched to a gene: 8. Both RNA and DNA were isolated together from roughly 20-30 mg of bulk tissue that had not been sorted. Total RNA amounting to 500 ng was the source from which TCR beta cDNA was made with a constant-region primer. It was through three nested multiplex PCR rounds of slightly modified ARM-PCR that TCR beta libraries arose. A C-beta reverse primer was combined with TRBV1-TRBV30 forward primers in the first two PCR rounds, and each round had around 11 cycles. TCRdb fed the multiplex PCR reads into MiXCR, producing one record per CDR3 protein. The sample carries 65,000 to 90,000 distinct CDR3 sequences, more than 65% recorded once.

The rearrangement links TRBV4-1 to TRBJ1-5, with 9 bases lining up with TRBD1. The sequenced sample consisted of liver tumor tissue from sampling region 1. Subset meaning: tumor region T1, superior pole. The TCR comes from a middle-aged man with primary liver carcinoma and hepatitis B virus infection. The CDR3 DNA is TGCGCCAGCAGCCAGGAGGGGACAGGGAGGGATCAGCCCCAGCATTTT. Protein sequence: CASSQEGTGRDQPQHF.